The 3 T cell receptor beta chains in this list originate from one sample, sequenced in a study of CD8 T cells in Susac syndrome. It was with random hexamers that 0.5 to 1 ug RNA was reverse transcribed. Each CDR3 protein gets one entry after TCRdb re-called the immunoSEQ multiplex PCR reads with MiXCR. Of under 200,000 distinct CDR3 sequences in the sample, around 90% are singletons; the top ten hold roughly 0.087%. Sequences were obtained from CD4+ T cells from PBMCs. These receptors were collected from a human donor with Susac syndrome.

The chain couples TRBV3-1 to TRBJ1-1, with a possible D match to TRBD1 (6 bases). CDR3 length equals 13 residues. CDR1 LGHDT and CDR2 YNNKEL come from the germline V gene (reference sequence). The V and J ends lost 6 bases and 1 base respectively, with 9 bases between them. The CDR3, as DNA: TGTGCCAGCAGGGGGACAAAGAACACTGAAGCTTTCTTT. Encoded protein: CASRGTKNTEAFF.

This sequence joins TRBV20-1 and TRBJ1-5; no clear D gene. Germline-derived CDR1 and CDR2 are DFQATT and SNEGSKA (reference sequence). The CDR3 spans 11 residues. The V and J ends lost 4 bases and 8 bases respectively, with 9 bases between them. The CDR3 DNA follows: TGCAGTGCTACGTGGGGAAAGCCCCAGCATTTT. It is translated as CSATWGKPQHF.

This clonotype was seen only once. The chain recombines TRBV18 with TRBJ1-1; a possible D gene is TRBD1 (5 bases). V dropped 3 bases and J dropped 1 base, with 12 bases sitting between them. This CDR3 is built from 15 residues. CDR1 and CDR2 (germline): KGHSH, LQKENI. The chain's CDR3 is CASSPAGPPNTEAFF. The DNA of the CDR3 is TGTGCCAGCTCACCCGCAGGGCCCCCGAACACTGAAGCTTTCTTT.